What follows describes a single TCR beta chain. Its antigen is not known. Expressed TCRB transcripts got sequenced, as all isolated RNA was reverse transcribed. Only in-frame clones appear in the TCRdb table, and some are missing; sequencing was by immunoSEQ multiplex PCR. The table records 300,000 to 350,000 clones, over 7% of them present only once. CD45RO/CCR7/CD25/CD127/CD95/CD27 sorting isolated CD4+ naive, central memory, regulatory and stem cell-like memory cells. This entry is derived from a study of beta chain features in type 1 diabetes. Study as a whole: Cell yields, gender and age were similar in healthy donors and patients.

The CDR3 runs to 14 residues. The ends were cut back, 0 bases at V and 5 bases at J, with 7 bases in the middle. Germline CDR1 reads SGHTA; CDR2 reads FQGNSA. Study-wide findings and caveats: Moderate yet significant TCRB CDR3 shortening was seen in Type 1 diabetes patients in all four CD4+ subsets. Healthy donors had naive, central memory and Treg TCRB repertoires that appeared less similar than those seen among patients. Researchers cautioned that cDNA sequencing could over-represent cells with high TCR expression.

This chain links TRBV7-2 with TRBJ2-2; D is perhaps TRBD2 (5 bases). The sequence came from a man aged 25 to 40 with type 1 diabetes. The specimen sequenced was central memory CD4+ T cells from blood. CDR3 in amino acids: CASSLALATGELFF. CDR3 in DNA: TGTGCCAGCAGCTTAGCGTTAGCGACCGGGGAGCTGTTTTTT.